The clone carrying this T cell receptor (beta chain) came up a few times. No antigen is known for it. A second PCR of 7 to 11 cycles used a sample-barcoded 5' primer and a J-beta primer mix. In TCRdb, the 5' RACE reads were re-called with MiXCR into one record per CDR3 protein. In the table there are around 1,000,000 distinct CDR3 sequences, about 23% of which are singletons. The CDR3 covers 15 residues. The V end lost 1 base, the J end lost 0 bases, and 6 bases lay between the germline ends. Germline V gene data show CDR1 as KGHSH and CDR2 as LQKENI. The sample belongs to a study of blood T cells in healthy people across ages. General observations from the study: Roughly linear age-related decline in beta diversity appeared, significant by age around 36.

The sample was also linked to a second study, of T cells of mothers and their children. That source notes: Amplification in the second PCR used the M1S primer, which added sample barcodes and 2-4 random nucleotides.

The sequenced sample consisted of blood. The gene calls are TRBV18 and TRBJ1-4, with D unclear. This sequence was found in a girl aged 2 to 9 in good health. The CDR3 DNA reads TGTGCCAGCTCACCACGTGGGACAACTAATGAAAAACTGTTTTTT. Amino acids: CASSPRGTTNEKLFF.